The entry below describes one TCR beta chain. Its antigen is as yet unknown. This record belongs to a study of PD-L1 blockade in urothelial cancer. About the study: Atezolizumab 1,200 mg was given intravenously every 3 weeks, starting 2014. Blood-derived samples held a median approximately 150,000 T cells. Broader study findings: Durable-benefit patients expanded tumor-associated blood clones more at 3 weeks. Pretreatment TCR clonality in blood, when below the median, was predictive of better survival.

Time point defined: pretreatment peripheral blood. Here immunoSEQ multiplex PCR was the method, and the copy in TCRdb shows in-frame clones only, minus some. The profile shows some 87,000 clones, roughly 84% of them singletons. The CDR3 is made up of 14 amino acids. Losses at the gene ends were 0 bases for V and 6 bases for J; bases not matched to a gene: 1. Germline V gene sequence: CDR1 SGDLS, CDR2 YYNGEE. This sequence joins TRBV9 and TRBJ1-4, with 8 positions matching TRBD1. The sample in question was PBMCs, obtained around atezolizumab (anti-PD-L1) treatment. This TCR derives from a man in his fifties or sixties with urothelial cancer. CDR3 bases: TGTGCCAGCAGCGTAGCAGGGGGCGATGAAAAACTGTTTTTT. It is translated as CASSVAGGDEKLFF.